This note documents a single TCR beta chain sequence. It has no known antigen specificity. A read error may account for a junction end that differs from germline. Libraries were built with the immunoSEQ multiplex PCR assay. For the multiplex PCR, a mixture combining 60 forward primers for TCR Vbeta segments and 13 reverse primers for TCR Jbeta segments was used. The CDR3 region of rearranged TCR beta genes was amplified from genomic DNA by a multiplex PCR assay. The amplified TCR beta libraries were sequenced on the Illumina HiSeq System as 87-base-pair reads. Concerning the study's data processing: A later analysis tallied tens of millions of unique TCR beta chains across the 666 repertoires, and about 10 million of those chains were shared by two or more donors. To remove PCR and sequencing errors, raw reads were error-corrected and collapsed into unique sequences using a nearest-neighbor algorithm that merged closely related sequences. CDR3 sequences were aligned to IMGT reference sequences to assign V, D and J gene segments. For a sequence to be retained, a match of at least six nucleotides to both a V gene segment and a J gene segment was required. Rearrangements were classified as productive when the CDR3 lacked stop codons and remained in frame with V and J, and all other rearrangements were classified as non-productive. Following IMGT convention, CDR3 was defined as the stretch from the second conserved V-encoded cysteine up to the conserved J-encoded phenylalanine. Sequences without an unambiguous match to a single V gene segment were excluded from the earlier analysis of approximately 600 of the donors. In an earlier analysis of a few hundred of the donors, V segments were called functional above 56.7% productive rearrangements and were called segregating when the between-donor standard deviation exceeded 5%. A statistical classification framework was built for diagnosing cytomegalovirus status from the catalog of TCR beta chain sequences. A later analysis assigned V and J genes by comparing TCR nucleotide sequences with IMGT/GENE-DB human TR gene sequences. In a later analysis, CDR3 sequences and most-parsimonious VDJ recombination scenarios were assigned using the TCRdist pipeline. In a later analysis, each TCR beta chain was defined by its CDR3 amino acid sequence together with its V-gene family, and reads lacking a unique V-gene family were excluded. As a way to deal with suspected cross-contamination and a sequencing artifact, a later analysis dropped 640 or so nucleotide sequences that were highly shared and had low generation probability. In a later analysis, a clonal expansion index for each public chain was calculated from normalized within-repertoire ranks of inferred template counts. Generation probabilities in a later analysis came from a VDJ recombination model fitted to out-of-frame rearrangements, and those results were checked against IGoR. In a later analysis, hypergeometric tests were used to score TCR-TCR, TCR-HLA and TCR-CMV co-occurrence, with a repertoire-size bias correction applied to TCR pairs. In a later analysis, false discovery rates were estimated by permuting HLA or CMV assignments 20 times. In a later analysis, co-occurring TCRs were grouped using DBSCAN, with TCRdist sequence similarity added in when clustering inside HLA-allele-positive subsets. For co-occurrence clustering, repertoires with fewer than 30,000 or more than 120,000 public chains were excluded, along with 4 to 6 repertoires with anomalous nucleotide sharing. The clones in this table, taken by TCRdb from immuneACCESS, are in-frame only. Not every clone is retained; where verified, under half of the shortfall comes from an unresolved V gene, and the cause of the rest is unknown. D and trimming come from the DNA, and the V and J calls and clone size come from that table. The sample table holds some 100,000 clones, of which over 60% were seen once. About 2.5% of the sample belongs to the ten largest clones.

This sample is drawn from a study of cytomegalovirus exposure and HLA in healthy donors (TCRdb year 2017). Background on the whole study: According to an earlier analysis of 587 of the donors, 150 million to 200 million T cells yielded 117 million unique TCR beta sequences and roughly 280 Gb of sequence data. HLA typing included class I and class II loci at four-digit resolution. The study aimed to test whether signatures of past pathogen exposure could be identified by cataloging public T cell receptors. A later analysis re-examined previously published TCR beta repertoires from more than 600 donors and added high-resolution HLA genotyping to investigate patterns of TCR occurrence. Donor age, sex, ethnicity and CMV serostatus were collected together with the repertoire data. The study used immunosequencing to profile the T cell repertoires of approximately 650 subjects and linked those repertoires to cytomegalovirus serostatus. About 320 gigabases of sequencing data and 78 million or so unique TCR sequences were included in an early release covering around 650 HLA-typed donors. Of the 300 to 450 genotyped donors, 81% were placed in the genetic ancestry cluster associated with self-reported Caucasian donors. A few DR-DQ haplotypes were treated as single units for association and clustering because of strong linkage in the cohort. A separate validation cohort of approximately 120 different subjects was used in addition to the 666-subject first cohort. The number of typed donors differed by locus: about 620-640 for A, B, C, DRB1 and DQB1; 500 to 550 for DQA1; over 600 for DPA1; and some 450 for DPB1. An earlier analysis of about 600 of the donors used high-throughput TCR beta sequencing to judge whether each TCR beta V gene segment behaved as functional or pseudogenic. The later analysis used no new phenotypic data to find candidate immune exposures, relying instead on TCR beta sequences and their occurrence across donors. Every repertoire in the discovery cohort had been generated on one and the same sequencing platform. Genome-wide SNP genotypes for about 55% of the roughly 670 donors were used in a later genetic analysis, which treated that subset as a discovery cohort. Among several hundred genotyped donors of the cohort, an average of approximately 240,000 unique TCR beta nucleotide sequences was sequenced per donor, of which about 18% were non-productive. The study combined high-throughput TCR immunosequencing, statistical association of individual TCRs with disease status, and machine learning to predict cytomegalovirus infection status. Summary of the overall study and its limitations: In the study, approximately 160 TCR beta chains were listed as associated with cytomegalovirus. A later analysis found that TCR association rates varied across HLA loci, with DRB1 alleles showing the most associated TCRs and HLA-C alleles the fewest. A later analysis found that HLA-associated TCR beta chains were more clonally expanded and had lower generation probabilities than equally common non-associated chains. A later analysis associated around 16,000 TCR beta sequences with specific HLA alleles at a false discovery rate of 0.05. A later genetic analysis reported fewer N-insertions in productive TCRs among donors in an Asian-associated ancestry cluster than the roughly 620-donor mean. It was suggested by the authors that the approach could potentially be generalized to other disease states and immunological phenotypes. In a later genetic analysis, a missense DCLRE1C variant was associated with V-gene and J-gene trimming of TCR beta chains, and the association was replicated in an independent cohort. Cytomegalovirus status was reported to be diagnosed by the classifier with high specificity and sensitivity in both the original and validation cohorts. Because counts were too low, more than 15 rarely observed V segments, including chromosome 9 orphons, were excluded from the earlier analysis of 500 to 700 of the donors. An earlier analysis of approximately 500 of the donors showed that most TCR beta V segments appeared in productive rearrangements either about 87% or about 30% of the time, which broadly matched IMGT annotations. Most TCR sequences were observed very rarely across donors, whereas some public TCRs were present in many individuals. A further reported finding was that TCR beta sequences accurately predicted the HLA-A and HLA-B alleles for most subjects in the first cohort. When HLA alleles, especially DR and DQ, strongly co-occurred, attributing TCR associations to individual alleles was difficult. A few of the identified cytomegalovirus-associated TCR beta chains were confirmed in vitro to be specific for cytomegalovirus antigens. Some IMGT-functional V segments, including TRBV6-2 and TRBV6-3, could not be told apart with the 87-base-pair reads, so those segments were excluded. A group of highly shared sequence variants was considered likely to be a technical artifact of the sequencing pipeline. In this cohort, only TCR beta chains were sequenced, and detectable features were limited by the absence of alpha or paired-chain data. Linkage disequilibrium might explain the correlated functional status among segregating V segments, but an unknown experimental factor could not be excluded. Immune exposure information for the cohort was limited to CMV serostatus. Presence/absence analyses assumed roughly uniform sequencing depth across donors, an assumption that may not hold. According to a later analysis, most CMV-associated TCR beta chains appeared to be HLA-restricted, and the HLA associations seemed to be driven largely by CMV exposure. In a later analysis, several top co-occurrence clusters were reported to appear linked to parvovirus B19, influenza, CMV and Epstein-Barr virus. Because HLA typing was missing for some donors at each locus, association tests included only the typed subset.

In total, just over 650 healthy bone marrow donors made up the cohort. At the time of sampling, every cohort member was nominally healthy, though immune exposures that went unrecorded were likely present. The donor was CMV seronegative and belonged to the group of approximately 320 seronegative cohort members. A peripheral blood sample was provided by each donor, and peripheral blood mononuclear cells were used for TCR beta sequencing. The Qiagen DNeasy Blood Extraction Kit was used to extract genomic DNA from the blood cell samples. The germline V gene specifies SGHDN as CDR1 and FVKESK as CDR2. The CDR3, cysteine through phenylalanine, is 13 amino acids long. Only the CDR3 region is kept as DNA, spanning 39 bases read in frame from base 1.

Recombination linked TRBV14 to TRBJ1-2, with a tentative D gene TRBD1 over 6 matching bases. This receptor was taken from a female donor in good health and CMV-seronegative. The specimen was PBMCs. CDR3 reads: CASSQQRGRGYTF. The nucleotide sequence reads as follows: TGCGCCAGCAGCCAACAGAGGGGGAGAGGCTACACCTTC.